The 19 T cell receptor beta chains reported below all come from one sample, sequenced in a study of OX40 agonist ivuxolimab in advanced cancers. Repertoires were generated with immunoSEQ multiplex PCR, while TCRdb's copy carries only in-frame clones and drops some. There are roughly 90,000 clones in the sample; 85% to 90% occur only once, and approximately 0.22% lies in the top ten. The specimen comprised CD4+ or CD8+ T cells sorted from blood, sampled in a trial of the OX40 agonist ivuxolimab. All receptors come from an adult with an advanced solid tumor such as melanoma, head and neck, liver or kidney cancer.

This chain uses TRBV29-1 with TRBJ1-5; possibly TRBD1 for D (6 bases). From germline, CDR1 is SQVTM and CDR2 ANQGSEA. CDR3 length: 14 residues. V was clipped by 6 bases and J by 6 bases, with 18 bases between them. In DNA form, the CDR3 reads TGCAGCGTGGAAACAGGGTCCGTGAGTCAGCCCCAGCATTTT. Its translation is CSVETGSVSQPQHF.

This clone has a single count. The rearrangement uses TRBV5-6 and TRBJ1-1; D gene uncertain. This CDR3 has 12 residues. From germline, CDR1 is SGHDT and CDR2 YYEEEE. V lost 6 bases to trimming and J lost 4 bases, with 10 bases between them. CDR3 coding DNA: TGTGCCAGCACCTACGGCAGCACTGAAGCTTTCTTT. Protein: CASTYGSTEAFF.

This clone was seen a handful of times. The CDR3 loop is CASSQGDTRGDEQYF. CDR3 nucleotides: TGCGCCAGCAGCCAAGGGGACACTCGCGGTGACGAGCAGTACTTC. The chain carries TRBV4-3 and TRBJ2-7; weak D call: TRBD1 (6 bases). Per germline, CDR1 LGHNA and CDR2 YSLEER. The V end was cut by 1 base, the J end by 5 bases, with 15 bases between. The CDR3 runs 15 residues.

The chain couples TRBV6-5 to TRBJ2-5; tentative D call: TRBD2 (5 bases). This CDR3 comprises 13 residues. Germline CDR1 is MNHEY and CDR2 is SVGAGI. V was pared by 2 bases and J by 5 bases, with 9 bases between. CDR3 region: CASSYDPGETQYF. CDR3 sequence (DNA): TGTGCCAGCAGTTACGATCCGGGGGAGACCCAGTACTTC.

The CDR3 sequence is CASSVEQGANTIYF. In DNA form, the CDR3 reads TGTGCCAGCAGCGTAGAACAGGGGGCAAACACCATATATTTT. The chain has TRBV9 and TRBJ1-3, with 9 bases lining up with TRBD1. The CDR3 sequence is 14 residues long. V was clipped by 0 bases and J by 6 bases; unmatched bases: 1. CDR1 and CDR2 from the germline V gene are SGDLS and YYNGEE.

V usage is TRBV7-9 and J usage is TRBJ2-6; D uncertain. Germline V CDR1 and CDR2: SEHNR, FQNEAQ (reference sequence). V lost 4 bases, J lost 3 bases, and 7 bases lay in between. The CDR3 runs 14 residues. The CDR3 DNA reads as TGTGCCAGCAGCTCACTTGGTGGGGCCAACGTCCTGACTTTC. Translated, it gives CASSSLGGANVLTF. The entire variable domain, with the rest obtained from reference TRBV7-9 and TRBJ2-6, is as follows: DTGVSQNPRHKITKRGQNVTFRCDPISEHNRLYWYRQTLGQGPEFLTYFQNEAQLEKSRLLSDRFSAERPKGSFSTLEIQRTEQGDSAMYLCASSSLGGANVLTFGAGSRLTVL.

J is TRBJ2-6 and V is TRBV7-9, with a weak D call TRBD2 (5 bases). The germline CDR1 and CDR2 sequences are SEHNR and FQNEAQ (reference sequence). The CDR3 consists of 12 residues. V gave up 3 bases and J gave up 13 bases, with 10 bases separating them. The CDR3 region has the DNA TGTGCCAGCAGCTTTACGGAGGAGGTCCTGACTTTC. Protein: CASSFTEEVLTF.

The chain is built from TRBV4-1 and TRBJ1-2; D possibly corresponds to TRBD1 (6 bases). V was cut by 0 bases and J by 5 bases, with 13 bases left in between. The CDR3 length is 15 residues. Looked up from germline, CDR1 is MGHRA and CDR2 is YSYEKL. The CDR3 sequence is CASSQEATGTYGYTF. The CDR3 bases are TGCGCCAGCAGCCAAGAGGCCACAGGGACTTATGGCTACACCTTC.

The chain links TRBV2 to TRBJ1-4; no reliable D call. This CDR3 is 13 amino acids long. V lost 4 bases to trimming and J lost 5 bases, with 8 bases between them. The germline V gene has CDR1 SNHLY and CDR2 FYNNEI. The CDR3 loop is CASSVNGNEKLFF. CDR3 nucleotides: TGTGCCAGCAGTGTCAACGGGAATGAAAAACTGTTTTTT.

The table lists this clone with a count of one. The rearrangement joins TRBV7-9 to TRBJ1-5; D is ambiguous. The germline CDR1 and CDR2 sequences are SEHNR and FQNEAQ (reference sequence). V was trimmed by 2 bases and J by 7 bases, leaving 9 bases between them. The CDR3 is 13 residues long. CDR3 in amino acids: CASSLSADQPQHF. The CDR3 DNA follows: TGTGCCAGCAGCTTATCGGCGGACCAGCCCCAGCATTTT.

The chain employs TRBV19 and TRBJ2-1, with D possibly matching TRBD1 (6 bases). The CDR3 has 15 residues. Germline V gives CDR1 LNHDA, CDR2 SQIVND (reference sequence). V gave up 6 bases and J gave up 0 bases, with 12 bases separating them. The CDR3 loop reads CASRTGRNSYNEQFF. The DNA for the CDR3 is TGTGCCAGTAGAACAGGGCGGAACTCCTACAATGAGCAGTTCTTC. Full variable domain (missing parts from reference TRBV19 and TRBJ2-1): DGGITQSPKYLFRKEGQNVTLSCEQNLNHDAMYWYRQDPGQGLRLIYYSQIVNDFQKGDIAEGYSVSREKKESFPLTVTSAQKNPTAFYLCASRTGRNSYNEQFFGPGTRLTVL.

The rearrangement joins TRBV5-1 to TRBJ1-4; 7 bases map to TRBD1. V was clipped by 4 bases and J by 4 bases; unmatched bases: 4. The length of the CDR3 is 14 residues. Germline lookup yields CDR1 SGHRS and CDR2 YFSETQ. CDR3 protein: CASSPWTGNEKLFF. For the CDR3, the DNA is TGCGCCAGCAGCCCCTGGACAGGTAATGAAAAACTGTTTTTT.

V is TRBV29-1 and J is TRBJ2-5; D not certain. The CDR3 contains 12 residues. V lost 4 bases to trimming and J lost 1 base, with 7 bases between them. Looked up from germline, CDR1 is SQVTM and CDR2 is ANQGSEA. DNA for the CDR3: TGCAGCGTTGTACCCCCCCAAGAGACCCAGTACTTC. It yields the protein CSVVPPQETQYF.

V usage is TRBV11-2 and J usage is TRBJ1-2, with D possibly being TRBD1 (5 bases). Looked up from germline, CDR1 is SGHAT and CDR2 is FQNNGV. Trimming took off 5 bases at V and 13 bases at J, with 17 bases between the two ends. The CDR3 contains 12 residues. For the CDR3, the DNA is TGTGCCAGCAGCGCGCACTCCAGGGTTTTCACCTTC. Translation: CASSAHSRVFTF.

The chain couples TRBV10-3 to TRBJ1-1, with D possibly matching TRBD1 (5 bases). Germline loops: CDR1 ENHRY, CDR2 SYGVKD. The CDR3 length is 15 residues. Trimming stripped 2 bases from V and 1 base from J, with 11 bases between. The CDR3 DNA reads TGTGCCATCAGTGAGACCCAGGGCAGGAACACTGAAGCTTTCTTT. Translation gives CAISETQGRNTEAFF.

The CDR3 region has the DNA TGTGCCAGCAGGAGAAGGGTAGAAGCTTTCTTT. This translates into CASRRRVEAFF. The V and J genes are TRBV13 and TRBJ1-1; no clear D gene. The germline CDR1 and CDR2 sequences are PRHDT and FYEKMQ (reference sequence). V was trimmed by 6 bases and J by 8 bases, leaving 10 bases between them. There are 11 residues in the CDR3.

The chain recombines TRBV29-1 with TRBJ1-1; TRBD1 aligns across 8 bases. From germline, CDR1 is SQVTM and CDR2 ANQGSEA. Trimming removed 6 bases from V and 2 bases from J; junction bases left unmatched: 5. CDR3 length: 13 residues. The CDR3 region has the DNA TGCAGCGTGGAGGGGACAGGCAACACTGAAGCTTTCTTT. This gives the protein CSVEGTGNTEAFF.

The chain is built from TRBV2 and TRBJ2-1, with 7 bases lining up with TRBD1. Germline V gives CDR1 SNHLY, CDR2 FYNNEI. This CDR3 is 13 amino acids long. The ends lost 8 bases at V and 1 base at J; junction bases unmatched: 2. The CDR3 coding sequence is TGTGCCAGCGGGGGACAGTCCTACAATGAGCAGTTCTTC. Translating gives CASGGQSYNEQFF. Filled out from reference TRBV2 and TRBJ2-1, the complete variable domain reads EPEVTQTPSHQVTQMGQEVILRCVPISNHLYFYWYRQILGQKVEFLVSFYNNEISEKSEIFDDQFSVERPDGSNFTLKIRSTKLEDSAMYFCASGGQSYNEQFFGPGTRLTVL.

This sequence joins TRBV7-6 and TRBJ2-7; no reliable D call. Germline lookup yields CDR1 SGHVS and CDR2 FNYEAQ. Trimming removed 1 base from V and 3 bases from J, with 7 bases in between. CDR3 length equals 13 residues. The CDR3 protein is CASSLGPNYEQYV. CDR3 coding DNA: TGTGCCAGCAGCTTAGGTCCGAACTACGAGCAGTACGTC.